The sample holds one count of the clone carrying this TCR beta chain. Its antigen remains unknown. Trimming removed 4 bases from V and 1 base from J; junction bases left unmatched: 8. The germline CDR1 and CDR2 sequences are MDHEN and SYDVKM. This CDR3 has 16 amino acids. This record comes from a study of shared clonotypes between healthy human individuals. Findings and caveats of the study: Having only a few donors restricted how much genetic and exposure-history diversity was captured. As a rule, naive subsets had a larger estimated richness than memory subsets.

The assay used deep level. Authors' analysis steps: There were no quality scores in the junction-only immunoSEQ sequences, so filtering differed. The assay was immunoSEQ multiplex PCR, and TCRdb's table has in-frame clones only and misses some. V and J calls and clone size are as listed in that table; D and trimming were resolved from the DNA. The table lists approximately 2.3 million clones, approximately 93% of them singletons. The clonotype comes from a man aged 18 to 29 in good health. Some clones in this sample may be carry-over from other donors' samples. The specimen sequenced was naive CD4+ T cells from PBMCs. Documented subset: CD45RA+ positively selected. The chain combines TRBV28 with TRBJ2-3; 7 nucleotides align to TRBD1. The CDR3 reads CASSSLGTAGTDTQYF. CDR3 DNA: TGTGCCAGCAGTTCCCTCGGGACAGCGGGCACAGATACGCAGTATTTT.